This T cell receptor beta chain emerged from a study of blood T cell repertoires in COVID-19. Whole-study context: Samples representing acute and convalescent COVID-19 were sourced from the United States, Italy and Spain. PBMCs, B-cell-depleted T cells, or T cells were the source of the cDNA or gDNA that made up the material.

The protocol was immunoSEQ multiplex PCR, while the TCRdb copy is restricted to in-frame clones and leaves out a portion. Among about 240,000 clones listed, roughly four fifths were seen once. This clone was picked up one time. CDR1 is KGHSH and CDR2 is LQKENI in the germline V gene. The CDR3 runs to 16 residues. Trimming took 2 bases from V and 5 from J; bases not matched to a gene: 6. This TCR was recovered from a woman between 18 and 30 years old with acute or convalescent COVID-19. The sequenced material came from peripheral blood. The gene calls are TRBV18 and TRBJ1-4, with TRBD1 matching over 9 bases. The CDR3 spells CASSPNYGTGNEKLFF. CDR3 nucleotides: TGTGCCAGCTCACCAAATTACGGGACAGGGAATGAAAAACTGTTTTTT.